This T cell receptor beta chain was captured by sequencing in a study of a mutant IDH1 vaccine in newly diagnosed glioma. Time point: week 11, during vaccination. Vaccinated patients received 300 ug of mutant IDH1 20-mer peptide per dose, with topical imiquimod. With respect to this clone: The target antigen is unknown.

The CDR3 contains 16 residues. Per the germline V gene, CDR1 is SGHAT and CDR2 is FQNNGV. The germline V and J ends were trimmed by 1 base and 5 bases, with 18 bases remaining between them. This table comes from immunoSEQ multiplex PCR, and its TCRdb copy is limited to in-frame clones, with some not included. The data hold tens of thousands of clones, with 65% to 80% observed a single time. This clonotype was sampled from a man aged 40-55 years with glioma. Sample: PBMCs, taken from a glioma patient whose treatment included an IDH1 peptide vaccine. V gene TRBV11-2 combines with J gene TRBJ2-7, with D tentatively TRBD1 or TRBD2 (6 bases each). DNA for the CDR3: TGTGCCAGCAGCTTAGCGGGCTCATTAGGGGGGAACGAGCAGTACGTC. Its protein product is CASSLAGSLGGNEQYV.